The sequence of this T cell receptor (beta chain) was determined in a study of cytomegalovirus exposure and HLA in healthy donors. Whole-study findings and limits: The listing of fewer than 200 TCR beta chains classed them as cytomegalovirus-associated.

CDR1 and CDR2 from the germline V gene are MNHEY and SVGAGI. The CDR3 is 15 amino acids. The V gene end was trimmed by 3 bases and the J gene end by 5 bases; junction bases not matched to a gene: 9. The table came from immunoSEQ multiplex PCR; TCRdb's copy has only in-frame clones and leaves some out. The sample has 250,000 to 300,000 clones; around 91% are singletons. About this clone itself: Its antigen is undetermined.

The sequencing input was PBMCs. This TCR was recovered from a woman younger than 35 in good health and CMV-seronegative. The rearrangement links TRBV6-5 to TRBJ1-1, with 7 positions matching TRBD1. The CDR3 DNA is TGTGCCAGCAGTTATTCAACAGGGGCTTTGACTGAAGCTTTCTTT. It codes for CASSYSTGALTEAFF.